The rows below give T cell receptor beta chains drawn from one sample of a study of CD4 T cells in relation to SARS-CoV-2 and coronaviruses. These receptors' antigens are unknown. Only in-frame clones appear in the TCRdb table, and some are missing; sequencing was by immunoSEQ multiplex PCR. The data contain tens of thousands of clones, roughly 79% of them singletons. What was sequenced was CD4+ T cells from PBMCs, cultured in vitro. The receptors originated from a human donor in good health. CDR3s include the opening cysteine and the closing phenylalanine or tryptophan.

TRBV7-8	TRBJ2-3	CASSTNPDTQYF
TRBV27	TRBJ2-7	CASSPTGTGGDEQYF
TRBV7-9	TRBJ2-1	CASSPRGAGGLNEQFF
TRBV27	TRBJ2-3	CASRTGLGTDTQYF
TRBV27	TRBJ1-1	CASSLTTNTEAFF
TRBV4-1	TRBJ2-7	CASSQEVTGDSEQYF
TRBV28	TRBJ2-7	CASSSGTSGAYEQYF
TRBV6-6	TRBJ2-1	CASSSSGSVDNEQFF
TRBV6-5	TRBJ2-7	CASSYSGSSSYEQYF
TRBV27	TRBJ1-5	CASSLLADQPQHF
TRBV9	TRBJ2-5	CASSVPPGDQETQYF
TRBV20-1	TRBJ2-1	CSASPGLADNEQFF
TRBV29-1	TRBJ1-1	CSVDRPAAWTEAFF
TRBV5-5	TRBJ2-5	CASSQDIETQYF
TRBV7-2	TRBJ2-1	CASSFSRGTDEQFF
TRBV18	TRBJ1-2	CASSLREAPNYGYTF
TRBV9	TRBJ2-7	CASSQGTLDEQYF
TRBV2	TRBJ2-5	CASSPPYGEVKTQYF
TRBV18	TRBJ1-4	CASSPSPEKLFF
TRBV7-9	TRBJ2-7	CASSKGVAGEPNYEQYF
TRBV28	TRBJ1-6	CASRIRGGASSPLHF
TRBV11-3	TRBJ2-7	CASSLASGQSYEQYF
TRBV28	TRBJ1-4	CASTRVREKLFF
TRBV9	TRBJ1-5	CASSAGAGQPQHF
TRBV7-3	TRBJ1-6	CASSSTGGNHSPLHF
TRBV12-5	TRBJ2-7	CASGLDLYEQYF
TRBV7-6	TRBJ1-2	CASSFPGGYGYTF
TRBV4-1	TRBJ2-1	CASSNTPDSFRNEQFF
TRBV3-1/TRBV3-2	TRBJ1-1	CASSHGHGTEAFF
TRBV5-4	TRBJ1-6	CASSLVQGYNSPLHF
TRBV25-1	TRBJ1-4	CASSDTGQGNEKLFF
TRBV24-1	TRBJ2-7	CATGSPGAIEQYF
TRBV12-5	TRBJ2-3	CASGDRDRGLDTQYF